The sequence of this T cell receptor beta chain was determined in a study of shared clonotypes between healthy human individuals. The deep-level immunoSEQ assay was used. Repertoires were generated with immunoSEQ multiplex PCR, while TCRdb's copy carries only in-frame clones and drops some. Altogether about 530,000 clones are present, about 96% being singletons, with the ten largest covering roughly 0.06%. Comments on this clone: Antigen unknown.

Study-level points and caveats: Genetic and exposure-history diversity was limited by the small donor number. The sharing of about 5.3% of naive CD4 clonotypes was seen across a few donors.

V lost 0 bases and J lost 6, with 12 bases in between. Germline CDR1 and CDR2: LNHDA and SQIVND (reference sequence). The length of the CDR3 is 15 residues. Material for sequencing was naive CD4+ T cells sorted from blood. Subset in this sample: CD45RA+ positively selected. The chain recombines TRBV19 with TRBJ1-5, with D possibly being TRBD1 (5 bases). This TCR derives from a woman aged 25 to 39 in good health. CDR3 in amino acids: CASSIEGTRGQPQHF. Here the CDR3 DNA reads TGTGCCAGTAGTATAGAGGGGACCCGGGGTCAGCCCCAGCATTTT.